Listed below are T cell receptor beta chains from one sample, sequenced in a study of cytomegalovirus exposure and HLA in healthy donors. Sequenced by immunoSEQ multiplex PCR; TCRdb stores in-frame clones only, minus some. The sample has 200,000 to 250,000 clones. Sequencing was performed on PBMCs. The receptors derive from a woman between 25 and 40 years old in good health and CMV-seropositive. The CDR3 runs from the conserved cysteine through the conserved F or W. The D gene is left open where the match is weak.

D: TRBD1; J: TRBJ1-5; length: 17; V: TRBV28; CDR3: CASSPSLTGKRDQPQHF; DNA: TGTGCCAGCAGCCCCTCTCTGACAGGGAAACGCGATCAGCCCCAGCATTTT
D: TRBD2; J: TRBJ2-5; length: 13; V: TRBV27; CDR3: CASSLAGAETQYF; DNA: TGTGCCAGCAGTTTAGCGGGAGCAGAGACCCAGTACTTC
D: NA; J: TRBJ2-2; length: 13; V: TRBV5-1; CDR3: CASSLVDTGELFF; DNA: TGCGCCAGCAGCTTGGTAGATACCGGGGAGCTGTTTTTT
D: TRBD1; J: TRBJ1-2; length: 15; V: TRBV7-8; CDR3: CASSPGTGPNYGYTF; DNA: TGTGCCAGCAGCCCCGGGACAGGGCCTAACTATGGCTACACCTTC
D: TRBD2; J: TRBJ2-7; length: 15; V: TRBV5-1; CDR3: CASSEAGGRSYEQYF; DNA: TGCGCCAGCAGCGAAGCGGGGGGCCGGTCCTACGAGCAGTACTTC
D: TRBD1; J: TRBJ2-7; length: 15; V: TRBV11-2; CDR3: CASSFSQGSNAEQYF; DNA: TGTGCCAGCAGCTTTTCACAGGGGAGTAACGCCGAGCAGTACTTC
D: NA; J: TRBJ1-6; length: 15; V: TRBV6-5; CDR3: CASSTTRTYNSPLHF; DNA: TGTGCCAGCAGTACGACTAGGACTTATAATTCACCCCTCCACTTT
D: NA; J: TRBJ1-1; length: 16; V: TRBV4-3; CDR3: CASSQDPLGGNTEAFF; DNA: TGCGCCAGCAGCCAAGACCCATTGGGAGGAAACACTGAAGCTTTCTTT
D: NA; J: TRBJ1-3; length: 14; V: TRBV29-1; CDR3: CSVAASSSGNTIYF; DNA: TGCAGCGTTGCTGCTTCGAGCTCTGGAAACACCATATATTTT
D: TRBD1; J: TRBJ1-2; length: 13; V: TRBV6-5; CDR3: CASSFLTGAGYTF; DNA: TGTGCCAGCAGTTTCTTGACAGGGGCTGGCTACACCTTC
D: TRBD1; J: TRBJ1-2; length: 18; V: TRBV4-3; CDR3: CASSQGHGTGFVLYGYTF; DNA: TGCGCCAGCAGCCAAGGACACGGGACAGGGTTCGTATTATATGGCTACACCTTC
D: NA; J: TRBJ2-7; length: 13; V: TRBV6-5; CDR3: CASSSPVSYEQYF; DNA: TGTGCCAGCAGCTCTCCGGTCTCCTACGAGCAGTACTTC
D: TRBD2; J: TRBJ2-1; length: 16; V: TRBV9; CDR3: CASSPERLASYNEQFF; DNA: TGTGCCAGCAGCCCAGAAAGACTAGCCTCCTACAATGAGCAGTTCTTC
D: NA; J: TRBJ1-1; length: 15; V: TRBV25-1; CDR3: CASSAYDRPVAEAFF; DNA: TGTGCCAGCAGTGCTTACGACAGGCCGGTGGCTGAAGCTTTCTTT
D: TRBD2; J: TRBJ2-7; length: 14; V: TRBV29-1; CDR3: CSVAGTSGSREQYF; DNA: TGCAGCGTCGCTGGGACTAGCGGGAGCCGCGAGCAGTACTTC
D: NA; J: TRBJ1-1; length: 16; V: TRBV4-1; CDR3: CASSQRDSRRGTEAFF; DNA: TGCGCCAGCAGCCAGCGGGACTCTAGAAGGGGCACTGAAGCTTTCTTT
D: NA; J: TRBJ2-1; length: 11; V: TRBV27; CDR3: CASSLNSEQFF; DNA: TGTGCCAGCAGTTTAAACAGTGAGCAGTTCTTC
D: NA; J: TRBJ2-3; length: 19; V: TRBV27; CDR3: CASSTTGTPLETSTDTQYF; DNA: TGTGCCAGCAGCACGACCGGGACACCCCTTGAGACGAGCACAGATACGCAGTATTTT
D: NA; J: TRBJ2-7; length: 15; V: TRBV28; CDR3: CASSLLRAKRSEQYF; DNA: TGTGCCAGCAGTTTACTACGGGCCAAGCGGAGCGAGCAGTACTTC
D: TRBD1; J: TRBJ1-5; length: 14; V: TRBV6-6; CDR3: CASSPGQGNQPQHF; DNA: TGTGCCAGCAGTCCTGGACAGGGCAATCAGCCCCAGCATTTT
D: NA; J: TRBJ1-3; length: 15; V: TRBV28; CDR3: CASSAGRLSGNTIYF; DNA: TGTGCCAGCAGTGCGGGACGGCTCTCTGGAAACACCATATATTTT
D: NA; J: TRBJ2-1; length: 13; V: TRBV15; CDR3: CATSINPVDEQFF; DNA: TGTGCCACCAGCATCAACCCGGTCGATGAGCAGTTCTTC
D: NA; J: TRBJ1-1; length: 11; V: TRBV2; CDR3: CASSRNTEAFF; DNA: TGTGCCAGCAGCCGGAACACTGAAGCTTTCTTT
D: TRBD2; J: TRBJ2-3; length: 16; V: TRBV29-1; CDR3: CSVEGLAGRRTDTQYF; DNA: TGCAGCGTTGAAGGCCTAGCGGGGAGGCGCACAGATACGCAGTATTTT
D: NA; J: TRBJ2-7; length: 13; V: TRBV10-1; CDR3: CASSELTVFGQYF; DNA: TGCGCCAGCAGTGAGTTGACAGTATTTGGGCAGTACTTC
D: TRBD1; J: TRBJ1-5; length: 13; V: TRBV2; CDR3: CASRRQGNQPQHF; DNA: TGTGCCAGCAGACGACAGGGAAACCAGCCCCAGCATTTT
D: TRBD1; J: TRBJ2-7; length: 14; V: TRBV6-5; CDR3: CASSLDRGFYEQYF; DNA: TGTGCCAGCAGTTTAGACAGGGGCTTCTACGAGCAGTACTTC
D: TRBD1; J: TRBJ1-1; length: 12; V: TRBV5-1; CDR3: CASSRGQAEAFF; DNA: TGCGCCAGCAGCCGGGGACAGGCAGAAGCTTTCTTT
D: TRBD1; J: TRBJ2-7; length: 13; V: TRBV19; CDR3: CASSQGATYEQYF; DNA: TGTGCCAGTAGTCAGGGGGCGACCTACGAGCAGTACTTC
D: TRBD1; J: TRBJ1-3; length: 15; V: TRBV2; CDR3: CASSPTGGSGNTIYF; DNA: TGTGCCAGCAGCCCGACAGGGGGCTCTGGAAACACCATATATTTT
D: TRBD1; J: TRBJ1-1; length: 14; V: TRBV7-2; CDR3: CASSPLQGATEAFF; DNA: TGTGCCAGCAGCCCCCTCCAGGGGGCAACTGAAGCTTTCTTT
D: NA; J: TRBJ1-5; length: 11; V: TRBV20-1; CDR3: CSASNNQPQHF; DNA: TGCAGTGCTAGCAACAATCAGCCCCAGCATTTT
D: TRBD1; J: TRBJ1-2; length: 16; V: TRBV6-5; CDR3: CASSYAGTGGYYGYTF; DNA: TGTGCCAGCAGTTACGCCGGGACAGGCGGTTACTATGGCTACACCTTC
D: NA; J: TRBJ1-2; length: 15; V: TRBV30; CDR3: CAWSVLGEANYGYTF; DNA: TGTGCCTGGAGTGTACTCGGGGAAGCTAACTATGGCTACACCTTC
D: NA; J: TRBJ2-3; length: 14; V: TRBV10-1; CDR3: CASSDHSHTDTQYF; DNA: TGCGCCAGCAGTGACCACAGCCACACAGATACGCAGTATTTT
D: TRBD2; J: TRBJ2-1; length: 16; V: TRBV27; CDR3: CASSLSGRGAYNEQFF; DNA: TGTGCCAGCAGTTTATCGGGGCGGGGGGCCTACAATGAGCAGTTCTTC
D: TRBD1; J: TRBJ2-7; length: 14; V: TRBV7-9; CDR3: CASSWDRGQDEQYF; DNA: TGTGCCAGCAGCTGGGACAGGGGGCAGGACGAGCAGTACTTC
D: TRBD1; J: TRBJ1-5; length: 15; V: TRBV6-1; CDR3: CASSHTGVPNQPQHF; DNA: TGTGCCAGCAGCCACACAGGGGTGCCCAATCAGCCCCAGCATTTT
D: NA; J: TRBJ1-5; length: 15; V: TRBV4-1; CDR3: CASSQEAGVNQPQHF; DNA: TGCGCCAGCAGCCAAGAGGCAGGGGTCAATCAGCCCCAGCATTTT
D: TRBD1; J: TRBJ2-7; length: 14; V: TRBV15; CDR3: CATSRAPGGFEQYF; DNA: TGTGCCACCAGCAGAGCTCCAGGGGGTTTCGAGCAGTACTTC
D: NA; J: TRBJ2-1; length: 15; V: TRBV7-9; CDR3: CASSPDSAGYNEQFF; DNA: TGTGCCAGCAGCCCAGACTCCGCGGGATACAATGAGCAGTTCTTC
D: NA; J: TRBJ1-1; length: 15; V: TRBV2; CDR3: CASSEARTPNTEAFF; DNA: TGTGCCAGCAGTGAAGCGAGGACACCTAACACTGAAGCTTTCTTT
D: NA; J: TRBJ1-1; length: 13; V: TRBV29-1; CDR3: CSVDRTGNTEAFF; DNA: TGCAGCGTTGACAGAACAGGGAACACTGAAGCTTTCTTT